This T cell receptor (beta chain) was captured in a study of shared clonotypes between healthy human individuals. Findings of the study overall: Clonotypes that were shared across a handful of donors made up roughly 5% of naive CD4 clonotypes.

Selected positively for CCR7 and CD45RO-negative, naive CD8 cells excluded terminally differentiated effector memory CD45RA+ cells. The assay was immunoSEQ multiplex PCR, and TCRdb's table has in-frame clones only and misses some. The sample lists a few million clones, just under 95% occurring once. A remark on this clone: What it binds is not known.

Germline V CDR1 and CDR2: SGDLS, YYNGEE. The CDR3 consists of 14 residues. Trimming at V came to 3 bases and at J to 2 bases, leaving 3 bases not matched to a gene. V gene TRBV9 combines with J gene TRBJ2-5; 8 bases are a match to TRBD1. Sequencing input: naive CD8+ T cells from PBMCs. The source is a man younger than 35 in good health. Some clones in this sample may be carry-over from other donors' samples. The CDR3 DNA reads TGTGCCAGCAGCGCTAACAGGGGGCAAGAGACCCAGTACTTC. This translates into CASSANRGQETQYF.